Given below is one T cell receptor (beta chain) in context. What it binds is unknown. The data were taken from a study of spatial heterogeneity in lung cancer. The study's findings and limits: At tumor resection, ubiquitous expanded TCRs were detected in blood more often than later.

The sample's time point: sample taken at primary tumor resection. Whole RNA came from tumor, nontumor lung or frozen PBMC and was sequenced without being sorted. The donor group consisted of over 60 patients who had untreated, early-stage non-small cell lung cancer. The presence of a unique molecular identifier marked each TCR cDNA molecule. Each CDR3 protein gets one entry after TCRdb re-called the 5' RACE reads with MiXCR. The sample shows roughly 100,000 distinct CDR3 sequences, about 9.4% of them seen only once. The CDR3 covers 12 residues. From germline, CDR1 is SNHLY and CDR2 FYNNEI. The V end was cut by 6 bases, the J end by 6 bases, with 12 bases between.

This sample comprised PBMCs, obtained at surgery. The J gene is TRBJ2-7, the V gene TRBV2, with TRBD2 as a possible D gene (5 bases). The receptor was derived from a male donor with early-stage non-small cell lung cancer. In DNA, the CDR3 is TGTGCCAGCAGAGGAGAGGGTCGCGAGCAGTACTTC. Translated, it gives CASRGEGREQYF.